Listed below are T cell receptor beta chains from one sample, sequenced in a study of OX40 agonist ivuxolimab in advanced cancers. TCRdb's table, derived via immunoSEQ multiplex PCR, lists solely in-frame clones and lacks some. The sample lists tens of thousands of clones, about nine tenths seen once, with approximately 0.5% in the top ten. The sample here was CD4+ or CD8+ T cells sorted from blood, taken in a trial of the OX40 agonist ivuxolimab. These receptors all come from an adult with an advanced solid tumor such as melanoma, head and neck, liver or kidney cancer. Both conserved end residues are part of each CDR3. D genes are given only for firm matches. Clone size appears in some rows only: once, few, many, or a class for an expanded clone.

CDR3nt	CDR3aa	abundance	d_gene	v_gene	j_gene
TGTGCCATCAGTGAATGGCTTACGGGCACAGATACGCAGTATTTT	CAISEWLTGTDTQYF	NA	NA	TRBV10-3	TRBJ2-3
TGTGCCAGCAGCTTTTGGGGGCAGTTGGATGAAGCTTTCTTT	CASSFWGQLDEAFF	NA	NA	TRBV7-9	TRBJ1-1
TGTGCCAGTAAGGGACAGGGCGGTAATCAGCCCCAGCATTTT	CASKGQGGNQPQHF	NA	TRBD1	TRBV19	TRBJ1-5
TGTGCCAGCTCACCAGGGGCAGGGGATAATTCACCCCTCCACTTT	CASSPGAGDNSPLHF	NA	NA	TRBV18	TRBJ1-6
TGTGCCAGCAGCCAAGATCCAGGGGCGGGGGAGACCCAGTACTTC	CASSQDPGAGETQYF	NA	NA	TRBV4-2	TRBJ2-5
TGTGCCAGCAGAGGGACAGGGAACACCGGGGAGCTGTTTTTT	CASRGTGNTGELFF	NA	TRBD1	TRBV27	TRBJ2-2
TGTGCCAGCAGCCTAGGGGGGGCATTCGGGGAGCTGTTTTTT	CASSLGGAFGELFF	NA	NA	TRBV7-9	TRBJ2-2
TGTGCCAGCTCACCACGGGGACAGGGAATCGATGAGCAGTTCTTC	CASSPRGQGIDEQFF	NA	TRBD1	TRBV18	TRBJ2-1
TGCAGTGCCGGACGGTTATACGAGCAGTACTTC	CSAGRLYEQYF	NA	NA	TRBV20-1	TRBJ2-7
TGTGCCATCAACTCTGGACAGGGGGAGACCCAGTACTTC	CAINSGQGETQYF	NA	TRBD1	TRBV10-3	TRBJ2-5
TGTGCCAGCAGCGCGCAGGGTTATAGCAATCAGCCCCAGCATTTT	CASSAQGYSNQPQHF	once	NA	TRBV2	TRBJ1-5
TGTGCCAGCAGCCCCGCCGGGACTAGCGGGGGGGCTCAAGATACGCAGTATTTT	CASSPAGTSGGAQDTQYF	NA	TRBD2	TRBV7-8	TRBJ2-3
TGTGCCAGCAGCTTAAGCTGGCAGGGGTACGAGCAGTACTTC	CASSLSWQGYEQYF	NA	NA	TRBV11-2	TRBJ2-7
TGCAGCGCCCGACTAGCGGGCGCTAGGGATGAGCAGTTCTTC	CSARLAGARDEQFF	NA	TRBD2	TRBV29-1	TRBJ2-1
TGTGCCAGCAGCTTAGGAGTAGCGCCGAACGTCAATGAGCAGTTCTTC	CASSLGVAPNVNEQFF	NA	NA	TRBV5-4	TRBJ2-1
TGTGCCAGCAGCCGTCGGGGGGGCGGCACAGATACGCAGTATTTT	CASSRRGGGTDTQYF	once	TRBD2	TRBV6-6	TRBJ2-3
TGTGCCAGCACCTCAGGGCTGTATACCGGGGAGCTGTTTTTT	CASTSGLYTGELFF	once	NA	TRBV28	TRBJ2-2
TGTGCCAGCAGCCAAGCTCCCTGGGAGACCCAGTACTTC	CASSQAPWETQYF	NA	NA	TRBV4-2	TRBJ2-5
TGTGCCATCAGTAGGGGACAGGGGAACTATGGCTACACCTTC	CAISRGQGNYGYTF	NA	TRBD1	TRBV10-3	TRBJ1-2